The 24 T cell receptor beta chains below come from one sample, sequenced in a study of blood T cells in healthy people across ages. A second PCR of roughly 7 to 11 cycles used a sample-barcoded 5' primer and a J-beta primer mix. TCRdb passed the 5' RACE reads through MiXCR, listing each CDR3 protein once. The sample contains approximately 400,000 distinct CDR3 sequences, roughly half of which appear only once. Sequencing was carried out using blood. The receptors were gathered from a man aged 55 to 69 in good health.

This chain links TRBV20-1 with TRBJ2-2; 14 nucleotides align to TRBD2. Unmatched junction bases numbered 5, after V lost 0 bases and J lost 2 bases. From germline, CDR1 is DFQATT and CDR2 SNEGSKA (reference sequence). This CDR3 comprises 18 residues. CDR3 coding DNA: TGCAGTGCTAGAGAGGGGACTAGCGGGAGACGAAACACCGGGGAGCTGTTTTTT. Its translation: CSAREGTSGRRNTGELFF.

The V gene is TRBV29-1, the J gene TRBJ2-7, with D possibly matching TRBD1 (5 bases). Germline-derived CDR1 and CDR2 are SQVTM and ANQGSEA. The CDR3 covers 12 residues. The V and J ends lost 7 bases and 2 bases respectively, with 12 bases between them. In nucleotides, the CDR3 is TGCAGCGGTAGGACAACCACCTACGAGCAGTACTTC. Its translation: CSGRTTTYEQYF.

This clonotype was detected a few times. The chain is built from TRBV20-1 and TRBJ2-5; 9 bases align to TRBD2. Germline values: CDR1 DFQATT, CDR2 SNEGSKA (reference sequence). The CDR3 runs to 14 residues. The V segment lost 0 bases and the J segment 5 bases; nucleotides outside the gene matches: 4. The CDR3 sequence is CSARDSGGGETQYF. The CDR3 DNA is TGCAGTGCTAGAGATAGCGGGGGAGGGGAGACCCAGTACTTC.

The chain joins TRBV9 to TRBJ2-2; D may match TRBD1 or TRBD2 (5 bases each). Trimming left V 3 bases short and J 5 bases short, with 17 bases between. Germline V gives CDR1 SGDLS, CDR2 YYNGEE. The CDR3 totals 16 residues. This CDR3 is CASSAWGGLATGELFF. In nucleotides, the CDR3 is TGTGCCAGCAGCGCATGGGGCGGGCTCGCTACCGGGGAGCTGTTTTTT.

Note on this clonotype: The germline gene is not matched at one end of the junction; a read error may be the cause. This chain connects TRBV18 to TRBJ2-1; D unresolved. The germline V gene has CDR1 KGHSH and CDR2 LQKENI. The CDR3 sequence is 15 residues long. This CDR3 is CVSSPLESSYNEQFF. The CDR3 region has the DNA TGTGTCAGCTCACCTCTAGAGAGCTCCTACAATGAGCAGTTCTTC.

The chain carries TRBV7-2 and TRBJ2-4; unclear D gene. This CDR3 spans 16 amino acids. The germline gives CDR1 SGHTA, CDR2 FQGNSA. The V end lost 5 bases, the J end lost 0 bases, and 14 bases lay between the germline ends. CDR3 amino acids: CASSPPPTLAKNIQYF. Here the CDR3 DNA reads TGTGCCAGCAGCCCCCCGCCTACTCTAGCCAAAAACATTCAGTACTTC.

The chain employs TRBV15 and TRBJ1-3; no definite D call. V was clipped by 0 bases and J by 0 bases, with 9 bases between them. This CDR3 region has 16 residues. Germline V gene data show CDR1 as LNHNV and CDR2 as YYDKDF (reference sequence). CDR3 DNA sequence: TGTGCCACCAGCAGAGATCTCGGAGGCTCTGGAAACACCATATATTTT. It specifies CATSRDLGGSGNTIYF.

V gene TRBV20-1 combines with J gene TRBJ2-7; 11 bases line up with TRBD2. The end of the DNA fits TRBJ2-5 better, so the J call may be wrong. CDR3 length: 16 amino acids. Germline assignment: CDR1 DFQATT and CDR2 SNEGSKA (reference sequence). The chain's CDR3 is CSAPLTSSGGSKTQYF. CDR3 nucleotide sequence: TGCAGTGCCCCCCTCACTTCTAGCGGGGGGTCGAAGACCCAGTACTTC.

The rearrangement uses TRBV27 and TRBJ2-5; D may be TRBD1 or TRBD2 (5 bases each). The J call may be incorrect, as the DNA end agrees better with TRBJ2-7. CDR1 MNHEY and CDR2 SMNVEV come from the germline V gene (reference sequence). The CDR3 consists of 13 residues. The CDR3 here is CASSRGPSYEQYF. CDR3 bases: TGTGCCAGCAGTAGGGGACCTTCCTACGAGCAGTACTTC.

The V call is TRBV20-1, the J call TRBJ2-1, with 10 bases aligning to TRBD2. The CDR3 loop spans 14 amino acids. Per the germline V gene, CDR1 is DFQATT and CDR2 is SNEGSKA (reference sequence). V dropped 3 bases and J dropped 8; count of bases not matched to a gene: 7. The CDR3 region is CSASTSGAIDEQFF. The CDR3 bases are TGCAGTGCTAGCACTAGCGGGGCAATAGATGAGCAGTTCTTC.

This clonotype appeared once. The rearrangement uses TRBV29-1 and TRBJ2-3; no firm D call. V gave up 7 bases and J gave up 1 base, with 9 bases separating them. CDR3 size: 12 residues. CDR1 is SQVTM, CDR2 ANQGSEA, per germline. The CDR3 protein is CSAQPRTDTQYF. The CDR3 nucleotides read TGCAGCGCACAGCCCCGCACAGATACGCAGTATTTT.

The chain joins TRBV6-2 or TRBV6-3 to TRBJ1-5; D remains ambiguous. Trimming removed 0 bases at V and 4 bases at J, with 10 bases between. The CDR3 covers 15 residues. The germline V gene encodes CDR1 MNHEY and CDR2 SVGEGT. In DNA form, the CDR3 reads TGTGCCAGCAGTTACTCCGACGCACTAAATCAGCCCCAGCATTTT. Protein: CASSYSDALNQPQHF.

The chain links TRBV15 to TRBJ2-1, with D perhaps TRBD2 (6 bases). Germline loops: CDR1 LNHNV, CDR2 YYDKDF (reference sequence). The CDR3 covers 15 residues. Between the trimmed V and J ends, which lost 5 bases and 4 bases, there was a span of 15 bases. The CDR3 spells CATSARGIQYNEQFF. CDR3 coding DNA: TGTGCCACCAGCGCCCGGGGGATTCAGTACAATGAGCAGTTCTTC.

This clonotype was observed at least ten times. V gene TRBV20-1 combines with J gene TRBJ2-1; 12 bases map to TRBD2. Germline CDR1 and CDR2: DFQATT and SNEGSKA (reference sequence). The trim removed 4 bases at V and 8 bases at J, leaving 9 bases unmatched. The CDR3 is made up of 15 amino acids. The CDR3 region is CSATLRLAGADEQFF. In DNA, the CDR3 is TGCAGTGCTACCCTTCGACTAGCGGGAGCCGATGAGCAGTTCTTC.

Concerning this clonotype itself: A junction boundary mismatches the germline segment, possibly from a read error. V gene TRBV9 combines with J gene TRBJ2-7; D perhaps matches TRBD2 (6 bases). The DNA end is more similar to TRBJ2-5, so the J call may be wrong. Germline V lookup: CDR1 SGDLS, CDR2 YYNGEE. This CDR3 comprises 17 residues. The CDR3 region is CASSVAPAEGDQETQYF. CDR3 bases: TGTGCCAGCAGCGTAGCTCCAGCGGAGGGCGACCAGGAGACCCAGTACTTC.

V and J are TRBV14 and TRBJ2-4; D may be TRBD1 or TRBD2 (5 bases each). The tail of the sequence fits TRBJ2-7 better, so the J call may be wrong. Germline-derived CDR1 and CDR2 are SGHDN and FVKESK. This CDR3 region has 15 residues. In DNA, the CDR3 is TGTGCCAGCAGCCAACCCGGGACGGTGTCCTACGAGCAGTACTTC. Translating it yields CASSQPGTVSYEQYF.

This clonotype was counted ten times or more. The chain links TRBV5-1 to TRBJ2-7; D is possibly TRBD1 (5 bases). Germline V gene data show CDR1 as SGHRS and CDR2 as YFSETQ. Trimming removed 4 bases at V and 2 bases at J, with 16 bases between. The CDR3 spans 15 residues. The CDR3 loop reads CASSPLPTAPYEQYF. The CDR3 coding sequence is TGCGCCAGCAGCCCCCTTCCGACAGCACCCTACGAGCAGTACTTC.

The chain links TRBV28 to TRBJ2-1; 13 nucleotides line up with TRBD2. The CDR3 sequence is 17 residues long. Unmatched junction bases numbered 9, after V lost 6 bases and J lost 4 bases. In germline, CDR1 is MDHEN, CDR2 SYDVKM. This CDR3 reads CASSGLAGDPRYNEQFF. The CDR3 nucleotides read TGTGCCAGCAGCGGACTAGCGGGGGACCCTAGGTACAATGAGCAGTTCTTC.

The rearrangement links TRBV28 to TRBJ2-7; D not resolved. The germline gives CDR1 MDHEN, CDR2 SYDVKM. Trimming took off 7 bases at V and 1 base at J, with 17 bases between the two ends. The length of the CDR3 is 15 residues. The CDR3 DNA reads as TGTGCCAGCAAACCCGTGGTCTTTGGGTCCTACGAGCAGTACTTC. Amino acids: CASKPVVFGSYEQYF.

This clonotype is a singleton in its sample. This sequence joins TRBV28 and TRBJ1-1; a possible D gene is TRBD1 (5 bases). Germline V gene data show CDR1 as MDHEN and CDR2 as SYDVKM. V lost 6 bases to trimming and J lost 2 bases, with 10 bases between them. The length of the CDR3 is 13 residues. The CDR3 here is CASSGTANTEAFF. The CDR3 DNA follows: TGTGCCAGCAGCGGGACGGCTAACACTGAAGCTTTCTTT.

The chain employs TRBV6-2 or TRBV6-3 and TRBJ2-3, with D tentatively TRBD1 or TRBD2 (5 bases each). Germline-derived CDR1 and CDR2 are MNHEY and SVGEGT. This CDR3 region has 15 residues. The V end was cut by 6 bases, the J end by 1 base, with 14 bases between. CDR3 amino acids: CASSAPGRGTDTQYF. CDR3 DNA: TGTGCCAGCAGCGCCCCGGGGCGGGGCACAGATACGCAGTATTTT.

The chain uses TRBV21-1 and TRBJ1-5; no DNA check was done on the table's D call, TRBD1. TRBV21-1 is given as a pseudogene. This CDR3 comprises 17 residues. This CDR3 is CASRPPTEGAGNQPQHF. The DNA for the CDR3 is TGTGCCAGCAGACCCCCAACAGAGGGGGCGGGCAATCAGCCCCAGCATTTT.

This clonotype has a handful of counts. The gene calls are TRBV6-6 and TRBJ2-5, with D possibly being TRBD2 (5 bases). The ends were cut back, 2 bases at V and 5 bases at J, with 21 bases in the middle. Germline V gene data show CDR1 as MNHNY and CDR2 as SVGAGI (reference sequence). CDR3 length equals 17 residues. The CDR3 bases are TGTGCCAGCAGTTACCGCCCGGGAACCAGAGAACGGGAGACCCAGTACTTC. Amino acid sequence: CASSYRPGTRERETQYF.

The chain links TRBV7-9 to TRBJ2-1; the match to TRBD2 covers 8 bases. The CDR3 is made up of 14 amino acids. Trimming cost V 5 bases and J 9 bases; bases outside gene matches: 9. Germline V gene data show CDR1 as SEHNR and CDR2 as FQNEAQ (reference sequence). The CDR3 DNA reads TGTGCCAGCAGCCGGGAGGGAAGGATGGTTGAGCAGTTCTTC. It is translated as CASSREGRMVEQFF.